Included here is one T cell receptor (beta chain) sequence, with context. The antigen it recognizes is unknown. Per-base qualities were not stored, and no clone one base away is much larger. This specimen's time point label, interpreted: blood 2 weeks post-SBRT. Reading the label with the study, this specimen's treatment or condition is: 15 Gy SBRT to primary tumor, nephrectomy 4 weeks later. To track tumor-enriched clonotypes, serial peripheral blood was sampled from radiation-treated patients at baseline and at 2 weeks and 4 weeks after SBRT. Every patient had renal cell carcinoma of clear cell pathology. The QIAamp DNA Blood Mini Kit (Qiagen) was used to prepare genomic DNA for TCR sequencing. The analyses included only samples that passed all quality control checks. The immunoSEQ kit was used, according to the manufacturer's recommendations, to generate TCR beta libraries from genomic DNA. Library preparation used a first multiplex PCR with proprietary primers, then a second PCR adding unique barcodes, with bead cleanups after each round. A positive control reaction and a negative control reaction, both provided in the kit, were run with every batch of samples. The final libraries underwent checking on an Agilent 4200 TapeStation D1000 ScreenTape, volumetric pooling, and quantification by qPCR. Sequencing was performed on an Illumina NextSeq500 with a MidOutput 150-cycle cartridge, and 156 Read1 and 15 Index1 cycles were run with kit custom primers. The pooled library was loaded at around 1 pM with approximately 18% PhiX control spiked in. Processing in the source paper ran as follows. Vendor-processed data were analyzed in R, and a clonotype was defined as all T cells sharing the same CDR3 nucleotide sequence. For clone abundance analyses, frequencies were normalized to the 10,000 most abundant clones in each sample. Public T cell clones, which averaged fewer than five per sample, were excluded before analysis. An abundance difference of at least 32-fold between compartments was the criterion for calling clonotypes tumor-enriched or baseline blood-enriched. A beta-binomial differential abundance model was used to identify clonotypes that were expanded or contracted between blood time points. Tumor-blood repertoire similarity was measured with the Baroni-Urbani and Buser coefficient, and groups were compared using two-tailed Wilcoxon tests in R. TCRdb took this table from immuneACCESS and kept in-frame rearrangements with V and J called. Such tables lack part of the clones; where checked against another copy, unresolved V genes explain under half of the gap, and the rest is unexplained. For V, J and clone size, that table is used; D and trimming come from the DNA. The sample contains about 130,000 clones, about four fifths of them found a single time. The ten largest clones capture about 5.3% of the sample.

CDR1 SGHRS and CDR2 YFSETQ are derived from the germline V gene. The CDR3 has 11 amino acids, counting the end cysteine and phenylalanine. The retained sequence is limited to the CDR3, 33 bases, with the frame set at the first base. Deletion took 3 bases off V and 4 bases off J, with a span of 2 bases between the germline ends. The data were obtained in a study of radiation and T cells in renal cell carcinoma (dated by TCRdb to about 2020). Regarding the research as a whole: Samples were obtained from a clinical trial, in which 15 Gy stereotactic body radiation therapy was delivered to primary renal cell carcinomas and nephrectomy was performed 4 weeks later. In total, about 53 samples, comprising 25 or so tumors and some 27 peripheral blood samples, were subjected to TCR beta sequencing. Across all 55 or so samples, 4,016,671 unique CDR3 nucleotide sequences, encoding 2.5 million to 3 million unique CDR3 amino acid sequences, were identified. Broader findings and caveats from the paper: In blood, the top tumor clonotypes increased from baseline to 2 weeks after radiation and then shrank by 4 weeks, which suggests a temporary expansion of tumor-resident clones. The single-armed trial design could not address effects of radiation dose or scheduling on the TCR repertoire. Because pretreatment tumor biopsies were not available, the baseline intratumoral presence of clonotypes could not be determined. Changes in the blood repertoire were not tracked past 4 weeks after treatment.

The starting material was blood, obtained from a patient whose treatment included radiotherapy and nephrectomy. The V gene is TRBV5-1 and the J gene is TRBJ2-1; confidence is insufficient to name the D gene. This receptor was identified in a man aged 50 to 60 with renal cell carcinoma. The CDR3: CASSSYNEQFF. The DNA sequence is TGCGCCAGCAGCTCGTACAATGAGCAGTTCTTC.